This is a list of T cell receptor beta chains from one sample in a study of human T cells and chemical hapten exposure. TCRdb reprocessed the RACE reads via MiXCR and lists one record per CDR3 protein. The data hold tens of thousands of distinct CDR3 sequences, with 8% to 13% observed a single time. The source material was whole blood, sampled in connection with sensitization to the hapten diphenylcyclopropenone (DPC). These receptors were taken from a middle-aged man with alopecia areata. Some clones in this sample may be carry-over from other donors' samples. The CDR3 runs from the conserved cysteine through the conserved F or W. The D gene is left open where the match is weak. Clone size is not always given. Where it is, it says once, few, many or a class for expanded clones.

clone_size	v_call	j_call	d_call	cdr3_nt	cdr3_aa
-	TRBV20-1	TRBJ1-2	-	TGCAGTGCTAGAGATGAGAATCTGAACTATGGCTACACCTTC	CSARDENLNYGYTF
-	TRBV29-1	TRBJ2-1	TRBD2	TGCAGCGTTGATGGTGCTAGCGGGAGGACTAGTGAGCAGTTCTTC	CSVDGASGRTSEQFF
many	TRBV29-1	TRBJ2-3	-	TGCAGCGTTGTGATCACCACAGATACGCAGTATTTT	CSVVITTDTQYF
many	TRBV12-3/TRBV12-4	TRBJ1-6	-	TGTGCCAGCAGTTTAACGTCCAATTCACCCCTCCACTTT	CASSLTSNSPLHF
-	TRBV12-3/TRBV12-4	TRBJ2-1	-	TGTGCCAGCAGCCCCGAGCGGAGCTCCTACAATGAGCAGTTCTTC	CASSPERSSYNEQFF
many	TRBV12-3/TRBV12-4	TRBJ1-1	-	TGTGCCAGCAGTTTTTTCCTCCAAGGCACTGAAGCTTTCTTT	CASSFFLQGTEAFF
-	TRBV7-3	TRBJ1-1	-	TGTGCCAGCCAGGCGCAGGCGGACACTGAAGCTTTCTTT	CASQAQADTEAFF
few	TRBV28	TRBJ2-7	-	TGTGCCAGCAGGGGGACACCCTACGAGCAGTACTTC	CASRGTPYEQYF
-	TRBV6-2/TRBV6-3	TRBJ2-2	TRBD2	TGTGCCAGCACCTTTAGAGTCCTAGCGGGAGGCGACACCGGGGAGCTGTTTTTT	CASTFRVLAGGDTGELFF
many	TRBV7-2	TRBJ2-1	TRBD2	TGTGCCAGCAGTACTAGCGGGGGTGGTGGGTTTGAGCAGTTCTTC	CASSTSGGGGFEQFF
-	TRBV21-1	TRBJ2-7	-	TGTGCCAGCAGCAACCGGGATAACGAGCAGTACTTC	CASSNRDNEQYF
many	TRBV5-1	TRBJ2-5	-	TGCGCCAGCAGCAAGGGGTCGCAAGAGACCCAGTACTTC	CASSKGSQETQYF
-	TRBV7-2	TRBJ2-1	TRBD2	TGTGCCAGCAGCTCATCAAGACTAGCGGGAGGGACTGAGCAGTTCTTC	CASSSSRLAGGTEQFF
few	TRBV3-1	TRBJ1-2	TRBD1	TGTGCCAGCAGCCAAGAAACAGGGGGCGGCTACACCTTC	CASSQETGGGYTF
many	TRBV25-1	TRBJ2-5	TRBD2	TGTGCCAGCAAACAAGCGGGAAACGGAGAGACCCAGTACTTC	CASKQAGNGETQYF
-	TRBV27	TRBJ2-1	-	TGTGCCAGCAGTTTACTTACCCCGGTTGAGCAGTTCTTC	CASSLLTPVEQFF
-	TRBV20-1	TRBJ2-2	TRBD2	TGCAGTGCTAGAGAATTAGCGGGACTAAACACCGGGGAGCTGTTTTTT	CSARELAGLNTGELFF
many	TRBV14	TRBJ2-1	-	TGTGCCAGCAGCCAAGATCCCCCTGTCTTAGCAGCCCAGTTCTTC	CASSQDPPVLAAQFF
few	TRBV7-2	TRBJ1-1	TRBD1	TGTGCCAGCAGCTTAGTGCAAGGGGGCGCGACTGAAGCTTTCTTT	CASSLVQGGATEAFF
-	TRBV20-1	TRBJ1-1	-	TGCAGTGCTAGAGACGTTCAGGGGAACACTGAAGCTTTCTTT	CSARDVQGNTEAFF
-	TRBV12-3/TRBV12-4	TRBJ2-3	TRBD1	TGTGCCAGCAGTCGGACAGGGCACCCCACAGATACGCAGTATTTT	CASSRTGHPTDTQYF
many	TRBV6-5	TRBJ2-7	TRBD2	TGTGCCAGCAGTCGACTAGCGGGAGGGCCCAGCTCCTACGAGCAGTACTTC	CASSRLAGGPSSYEQYF
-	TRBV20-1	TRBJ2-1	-	TGCAGTGCGGCCGGGACAACCGTCAATGAGCAGTTCTTC	CSAAGTTVNEQFF
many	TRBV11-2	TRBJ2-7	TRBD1	TGTGCCAGCAGCTTAAGAAGCCGGGACAGCTTCTACGAGCAGTACTTC	CASSLRSRDSFYEQYF
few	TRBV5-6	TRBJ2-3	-	TGTGCCAGCAGCCCCAGAGGTCGGCTGGTCACAGATACGCAGTATTTT	CASSPRGRLVTDTQYF
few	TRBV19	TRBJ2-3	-	TGTGCCAGTAGTATGGCGGGGAGAACAGATACGCAGTATTTT	CASSMAGRTDTQYF
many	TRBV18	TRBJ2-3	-	TGTGCCAGCTCACCACCGGGACCTTACACAGATACGCAGTATTTT	CASSPPGPYTDTQYF
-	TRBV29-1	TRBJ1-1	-	TGCAGCGTGTACAGGAACACTGAAGCTTTCTTT	CSVYRNTEAFF
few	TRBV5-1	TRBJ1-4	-	TGCGCCAGCACCCAGGGCCATGGGGAAAAACTGTTTTTT	CASTQGHGEKLFF
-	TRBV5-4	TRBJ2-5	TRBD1	TGTGCCAGCAGCCCCGGGACAGCACCTGGCGGGCAAGAGACCCAGTACTTC	CASSPGTAPGGQETQYF